Listed here are 16 T cell receptor beta chains from one sample, sequenced in a study of cytomegalovirus exposure and HLA in healthy donors (dated by TCRdb to about 2017). The library was generated by the immunoSEQ multiplex PCR assay. A mixture of 60 forward primers for TCR Vbeta segments and 13 reverse primers for TCR Jbeta segments was used in the multiplex PCR. The table was pulled from immuneACCESS by TCRdb, which kept in-frame rearrangements only. Such tables lose some clones; where checked, under half of the loss comes from unresolved V genes, and the rest has no known cause. This sample holds some 140,000 clones; 80% to 90% were observed only once. Roughly 5% of the sample goes to the ten largest clones. The specimen sequenced was PBMCs. These TCRs come from a woman in her thirties in good health and CMV-seronegative.

This clone was detected once. This chain joins TRBV27 and TRBJ1-5; D is perhaps TRBD1 (5 bases). There are 14 residues in the CDR3. The V and J ends lost 5 bases and 7 bases respectively, with 15 bases between them. CDR1 is MNHEY, CDR2 SMNVEV, per germline (reference sequence). The CDR3 loop is CASSPTGAPQPQHF. In nucleotides, the CDR3 is TGTGCCAGCAGTCCTACAGGCGCCCCGCAGCCCCAGCATTTT.

The chain combines TRBV9 with TRBJ1-2; D gene uncertain. Trimming took off 4 bases at V and 3 bases at J, with 10 bases between the two ends. CDR3 size: 13 residues. Germline assignment: CDR1 SGDLS and CDR2 YYNGEE. CDR3 residues: CASSRGIDYGYTF. The CDR3 DNA reads as TGTGCCAGCAGCCGGGGAATAGACTATGGCTACACCTTC. The full variable domain, rest sourced from reference TRBV9 and TRBJ1-2, is DSGVTQTPKHLITATGQRVTLRCSPRSGDLSVYWYQQSLDQGLQFLIQYYNGEERAKGNILERFSAQQFPDLHSELNLSSLELGDSALYFCASSRGIDYGYTFGSGTRLTVV.

V and J are TRBV6-5 and TRBJ2-5; 8 nucleotides match TRBD1. CDR1 is MNHEY, CDR2 SVGAGI, per germline. V dropped 6 bases and J dropped 5; count of bases not matched to a gene: 11. The length of the CDR3 is 15 residues. The CDR3 reads CASRSRTGLGETQYF. In DNA, the CDR3 is TGTGCCAGCAGATCCCGGACAGGGCTGGGGGAGACCCAGTACTTC.

The chain joins TRBV14 to TRBJ2-5; 7 positions agree with TRBD1. TRBJ2-7 matches the DNA end more closely, so the J call is doubtful. This CDR3 is built from 14 residues. CDR1 and CDR2 from the germline V gene are SGHDN and FVKESK. The CDR3 protein is CASSRQGLSYEQYF. CDR3 coding DNA: TGTGCCAGCAGCCGACAGGGTCTCTCCTACGAGCAGTACTTC.

CDR3 coding DNA: TGTGCCAGTAGTTTGGAGGGGAGAGCTAACTATGGCTACACCTTC. Amino acid sequence: CASSLEGRANYGYTF. The J gene is TRBJ1-2, the V gene TRBV19; TRBD1 is a possible D gene (5 bases). The germline gives CDR1 LNHDA, CDR2 SQIVND (reference sequence). Trimming removed 5 bases at V and 0 bases at J, with 13 bases between. The CDR3 has 15 residues.

CDR3 sequence: CASSVVTSGIADTQYF. As DNA, the CDR3 is TGTGCCAGCAGCGTAGTGACTAGCGGGATAGCAGATACGCAGTATTTT. V is TRBV9 and J is TRBJ2-3; 11 positions match TRBD2. Germline values: CDR1 SGDLS, CDR2 YYNGEE. Unmatched junction bases numbered 4, after V lost 0 bases and J lost 4 bases. The CDR3 sequence is 16 residues long.

The chain is built from TRBV9 and TRBJ2-1; D is perhaps TRBD2 (6 bases). Trimming removed 3 bases at V and 9 bases at J, with 16 bases between. Germline V gives CDR1 SGDLS, CDR2 YYNGEE. CDR3 length equals 14 residues. The CDR3 spells CASSAGGPGGEQFF. The DNA of the CDR3 is TGTGCCAGCAGCGCAGGAGGGCCGGGCGGTGAGCAGTTCTTC.

V gene TRBV5-1 combines with J gene TRBJ2-5; D is uncertain. The J call may not be correct, given that the DNA end is closer to TRBJ2-7. The CDR3 is made up of 13 amino acids. Per the germline V gene, CDR1 is SGHRS and CDR2 is YFSETQ. In DNA, the CDR3 is TGCGCCAGCAGCTTGGCACCCGACTACGAGCAGTACTTC. Translated: CASSLAPDYEQYF.

This clone was seen just once. The rearrangement uses TRBV4-2 and TRBJ2-1, with D maybe TRBD2 (5 bases). This CDR3 is 15 amino acids long. V lost 0 bases, J lost 1 base, and 7 bases lay in between. Looked up from germline, CDR1 is LGHNA and CDR2 is YNFKEQ. CDR3 DNA: TGTGCCAGCAGCCAAGAACTAGAATCCTACAATGAGCAGTTCTTC. Translated, it gives CASSQELESYNEQFF.

This chain links TRBV7-6 with TRBJ1-6, with 10 bases identical to TRBD1. CDR3 length equals 15 residues. The V segment lost 2 bases and the J segment 7 bases; nucleotides outside the gene matches: 2. Germline CDR1 reads SGHVS; CDR2 reads FNYEAQ. CDR3 loop: CASSLRQGANSPLHF. The CDR3 bases are TGTGCCAGCAGCTTAAGACAGGGGGCCAATTCACCCCTCCACTTT. Full variable domain (remainder filled in from reference TRBV7-6 and TRBJ1-6): GAGVSQSPRYKVTKRGQDVALRCDPISGHVSLYWYRQALGQGPEFLTYFNYEAQQDKSGLPNDRFSAERPEGSISTLTIQRTEQRDSAMYRCASSLRQGANSPLHFGNGTRLTVT.

The rearrangement joins TRBV9 to TRBJ2-3; D is unclear. The CDR3 loop spans 15 amino acids. Germline assignment: CDR1 SGDLS and CDR2 YYNGEE. V gave up 0 bases and J gave up 0 bases, with 8 bases separating them. The CDR3: CASSVARSSTDTQYF. DNA for the CDR3: TGTGCCAGCAGCGTAGCCCGGTCTAGCACAGATACGCAGTATTTT.

The V and J genes are TRBV11-2 and TRBJ1-2; no definite D call. The CDR3 length is 16 residues. Germline loops: CDR1 SGHAT, CDR2 FQNNGV. The V end lost 2 bases, the J end lost 0 bases, and 13 bases lay between the germline ends. The CDR3 bases are TGTGCCAGCAGCTTACCGTTCGCCAGTACTAACTATGGCTACACCTTC. It encodes CASSLPFASTNYGYTF. Filled out from reference TRBV11-2 and TRBJ1-2, the complete variable domain reads EAGVAQSPRYKIIEKRQSVAFWCNPISGHATLYWYQQILGQGPKLLIQFQNNGVVDDSQLPKDRFSAERLKGVDSTLKIQPAKLEDSAVYLCASSLPFASTNYGYTFGSGTRLTVV.

The chain recombines TRBV7-6 with TRBJ2-1; TRBD2 matches at 14 bases. The CDR3 runs to 19 residues. Trimming took 5 bases from V and 3 from J; bases not matched to a gene: 12. Germline V gene sequence: CDR1 SGHVS, CDR2 FNYEAQ. Written as DNA, the CDR3 is TGTGCCAGCAGCCCCCTCGGGACTAGCGGGGGACCCCTCTACAATGAGCAGTTCTTC. This gives the protein CASSPLGTSGGPLYNEQFF. Full variable domain (missing parts from reference TRBV7-6 and TRBJ2-1): GAGVSQSPRYKVTKRGQDVALRCDPISGHVSLYWYRQALGQGPEFLTYFNYEAQQDKSGLPNDRFSAERPEGSISTLTIQRTEQRDSAMYRCASSPLGTSGGPLYNEQFFGPGTRLTVL.

This chain connects TRBV15 to TRBJ1-3; no clear D. The CDR3 totals 19 residues. V lost 1 base and J lost 1, with 20 bases in between. The V gene's germline CDR1 is LNHNV and CDR2 YYDKDF (reference sequence). CDR3 sequence reads: CATSRVPGSPSVSGNTIYF. The CDR3 DNA sequence: TGTGCCACCAGCAGAGTGCCAGGATCCCCCTCGGTTTCTGGAAACACCATATATTTT.

The rearrangement links TRBV27 to TRBJ2-7; tentatively, D is TRBD1 (6 bases). The germline gives CDR1 MNHEY, CDR2 SMNVEV (reference sequence). V was shortened by 8 bases and J by 3 bases, with 17 bases between the two germline ends. The length of the CDR3 is 14 residues. The CDR3 sequence: CASRTWTDGYEQYF. CDR3 nucleotide sequence: TGTGCCAGCCGGACCTGGACAGACGGCTACGAGCAGTACTTC.

The chain links TRBV9 to TRBJ2-7; 12 bases line up with TRBD2. V lost 3 bases, J lost 4 bases, and 2 bases stayed unmatched. The CDR3 is made up of 14 amino acids. In germline, CDR1 is SGDLS, CDR2 YYNGEE. The CDR3 spells CASSAGLAGYEQYF. The CDR3 DNA reads as TGTGCCAGCAGCGCCGGACTAGCGGGGTACGAGCAGTACTTC.